The rows below give T cell receptor beta chains drawn from one sample of a study of CD8+CD57+ T cells in acquired aplastic anemia. MiXCR, run by TCRdb on the reads, gives a single entry per CDR3 protein. The table shows 150,000 to 200,000 distinct CDR3 sequences, with roughly 45% occurring only once. Sequencing was done on a sample of sorted CD4+, CD8+, or CD8+CD57+ T cells (not recorded which) from PBMCs. The receptors come from a human donor with aplastic anemia. Both conserved end residues are part of each CDR3. A D gene is named only where the DNA matches it firmly. Where a row states a size, it is once, few, many or the class of an expanded clone; other rows omit it.

NA	TRBV29-1	11	TRBJ1-1	once	TGCAGCGTTGGGGAGGACACTGAAGCTTTCTTT	CSVGEDTEAFF
TRBD2	TRBV29-1	12	TRBJ2-7	NA	TGCAGCGTCGGGACTAGTTTCGCCGAGCAGTACTTC	CSVGTSFAEQYF
NA	TRBV2	15	TRBJ1-4	NA	TGTGCCAGCAGTTCTCCAGGGGCGATGGGGGAAAAACTGTTTTTT	CASSSPGAMGEKLFF
NA	TRBV6-1	16	TRBJ1-2	many	TGTGCCAGCAGCCTCGACGGCCGAATCCAAAACTATGGCTACACCTTC	CASSLDGRIQNYGYTF
TRBD1	TRBV20-1	15	TRBJ2-3	many	TGCAGTGCTAGAGAAACAGGGGTTAGCACAGATACGCAGTATTTT	CSARETGVSTDTQYF
NA	TRBV2	11	TRBJ1-1	many	TGTGCCAGCACTCTCGACAGGGAAGCTTTCTTT	CASTLDREAFF
TRBD1	TRBV20-1	14	TRBJ1-2	NA	TGCAGTGCTAGGGACAGGATGAGAAACTATGGCTACACCTTC	CSARDRMRNYGYTF
NA	TRBV11-3	12	TRBJ2-5	many	TGTGCCAGCAGCACCAACCAAGAGACCCAGTACTTC	CASSTNQETQYF
NA	TRBV20-1	10	TRBJ2-1	many	TGCAGTGCCGGGATCAATGAGCAGTTCTTC	CSAGINEQFF
NA	TRBV6-1	14	TRBJ1-5	NA	TGTGCCAGCATTCTGACCCAAGGGAGTCAGCCCCAGCATTTT	CASILTQGSQPQHF
TRBD1	TRBV20-1	15	TRBJ1-4	NA	TGCAGTGCTTACTCGGGACAGGGCGGAAGTGAAAAACTGTTTTTT	CSAYSGQGGSEKLFF
TRBD1	TRBV9	15	TRBJ1-6	many	TGTGCCAGCAGCACCGGGGACAGTTCGAAATCACCCCTCCACTTT	CASSTGDSSKSPLHF
NA	TRBV7-9	15	TRBJ1-2	many	TGTGCCAGCAGGCGGATGGCGACAGGCAACTATGGCTACACCTTC	CASRRMATGNYGYTF
NA	TRBV10-3	16	TRBJ2-7	NA	TGTGCCATCAGTGGCGGTGGGGCGCAAAGGGTCTACGAGCAGTACTTC	CAISGGGAQRVYEQYF
TRBD1	TRBV10-3	15	TRBJ2-7	NA	TGTGCCATCAGATCTTCCGGGACAGGGTCCTACGAGCAGTACTTC	CAIRSSGTGSYEQYF
NA	TRBV24-1	12	TRBJ1-2	NA	TGTGCCACCAACGGAGGGGGCTATGGCTACACCTTC	CATNGGGYGYTF
NA	TRBV7-7	14	TRBJ2-2	NA	TGTGCTAGCAGCCCAATAAATGGGGCCGGGGAGCTGTTTTTT	CASSPINGAGELFF